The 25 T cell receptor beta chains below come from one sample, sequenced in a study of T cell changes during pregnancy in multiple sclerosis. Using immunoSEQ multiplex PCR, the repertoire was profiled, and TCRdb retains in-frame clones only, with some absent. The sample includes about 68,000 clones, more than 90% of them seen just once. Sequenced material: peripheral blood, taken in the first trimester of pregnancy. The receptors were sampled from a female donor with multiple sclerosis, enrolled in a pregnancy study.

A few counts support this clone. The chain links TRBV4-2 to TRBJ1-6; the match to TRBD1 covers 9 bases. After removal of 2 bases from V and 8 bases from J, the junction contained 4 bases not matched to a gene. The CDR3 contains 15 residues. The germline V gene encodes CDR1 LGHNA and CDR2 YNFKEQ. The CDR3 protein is CASSQPRTGDSPLHF. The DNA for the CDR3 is TGTGCCAGCAGCCAACCCCGGACAGGGGATTCACCCCTCCACTTT.

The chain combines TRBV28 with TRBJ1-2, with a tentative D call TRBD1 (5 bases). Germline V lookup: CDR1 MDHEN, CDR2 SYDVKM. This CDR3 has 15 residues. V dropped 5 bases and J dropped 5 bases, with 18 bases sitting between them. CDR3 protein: CASSAAGFPLYGYTF. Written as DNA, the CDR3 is TGTGCCAGCAGTGCAGCAGGGTTTCCATTATATGGCTACACCTTC.

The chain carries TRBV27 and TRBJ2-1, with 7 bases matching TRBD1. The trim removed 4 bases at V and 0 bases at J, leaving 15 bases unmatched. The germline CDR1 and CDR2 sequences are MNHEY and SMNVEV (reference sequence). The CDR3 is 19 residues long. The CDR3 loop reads CASSSRGGPFPSSYNEQFF. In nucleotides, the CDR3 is TGTGCCAGCAGTTCACGAGGGGGCCCCTTCCCGAGCTCCTACAATGAGCAGTTCTTC.

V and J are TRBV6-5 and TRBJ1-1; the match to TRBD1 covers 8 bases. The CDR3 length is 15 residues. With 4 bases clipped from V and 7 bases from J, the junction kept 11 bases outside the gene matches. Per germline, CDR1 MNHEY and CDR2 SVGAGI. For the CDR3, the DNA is TGTGCCAGCAGTTTGAACAGGGGGAGGGTGGGTGAAGCTTTCTTT. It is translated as CASSLNRGRVGEAFF.

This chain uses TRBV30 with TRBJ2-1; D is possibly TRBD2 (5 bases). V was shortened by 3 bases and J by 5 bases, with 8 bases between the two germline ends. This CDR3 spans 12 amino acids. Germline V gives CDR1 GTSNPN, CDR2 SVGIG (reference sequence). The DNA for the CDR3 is TGTGCCTGGAGGCCCGGGGACAATGAGCAGTTCTTC. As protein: CAWRPGDNEQFF.

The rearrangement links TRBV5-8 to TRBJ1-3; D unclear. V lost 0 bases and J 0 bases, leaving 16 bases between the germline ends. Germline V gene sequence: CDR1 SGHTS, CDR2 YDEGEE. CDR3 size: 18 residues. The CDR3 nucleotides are TGTGCCAGCAGCTTGGCAGGCAGGCTACCCCTCTCTGGAAACACCATATATTTT. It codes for CASSLAGRLPLSGNTIYF.

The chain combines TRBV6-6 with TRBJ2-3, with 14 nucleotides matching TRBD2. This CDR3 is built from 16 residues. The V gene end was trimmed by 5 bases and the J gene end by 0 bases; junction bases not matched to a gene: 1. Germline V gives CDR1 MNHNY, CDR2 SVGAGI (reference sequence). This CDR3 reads CASSRLAGGSTDTQYF. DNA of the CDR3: TGTGCCAGCAGTCGACTAGCGGGGGGGAGCACAGATACGCAGTATTTT.

CDR3 DNA sequence: TGTGCCTGGGCCCCCGGAACAGCTGGCTACACCTTC. It codes for CAWAPGTAGYTF. The V gene is TRBV30, the J gene TRBJ1-2; D unresolved. Trimming removed 5 bases from V and 7 bases from J, with 14 bases in between. Germline V gene data show CDR1 as GTSNPN and CDR2 as SVGIG (reference sequence). The CDR3 is 12 amino acids.

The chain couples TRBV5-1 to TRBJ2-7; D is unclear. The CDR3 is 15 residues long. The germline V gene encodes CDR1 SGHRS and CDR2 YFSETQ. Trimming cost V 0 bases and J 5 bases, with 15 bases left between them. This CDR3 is CASSLAVGLTNEQYF. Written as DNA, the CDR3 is TGCGCCAGCAGCTTGGCTGTGGGCCTTACCAACGAGCAGTACTTC.

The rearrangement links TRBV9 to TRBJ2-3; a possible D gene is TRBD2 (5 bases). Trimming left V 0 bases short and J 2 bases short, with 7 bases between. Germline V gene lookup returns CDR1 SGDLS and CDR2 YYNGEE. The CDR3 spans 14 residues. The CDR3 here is CASSVAGITDTQYF. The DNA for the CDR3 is TGTGCCAGCAGCGTAGCCGGGATCACAGATACGCAGTATTTT. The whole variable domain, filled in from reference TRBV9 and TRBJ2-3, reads DSGVTQTPKHLITATGQRVTLRCSPRSGDLSVYWYQQSLDQGLQFLIQYYNGEERAKGNILERFSAQQFPDLHSELNLSSLELGDSALYFCASSVAGITDTQYFGPGTRLTVL.

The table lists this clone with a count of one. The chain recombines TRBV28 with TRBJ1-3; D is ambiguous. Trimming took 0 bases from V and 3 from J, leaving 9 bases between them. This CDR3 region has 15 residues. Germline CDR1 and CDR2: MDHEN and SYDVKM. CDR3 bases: TGTGCCAGCAGTTTATGGCAGGCCGGTGGAAACACCATATATTTT. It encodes CASSLWQAGGNTIYF.

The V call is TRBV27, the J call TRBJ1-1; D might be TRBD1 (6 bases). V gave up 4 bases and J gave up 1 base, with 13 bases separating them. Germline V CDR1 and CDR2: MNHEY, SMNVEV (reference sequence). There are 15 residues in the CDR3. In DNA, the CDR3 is TGTGCCAGCAGTTCATCGGGGGCCGGGAACACTGAAGCTTTCTTT. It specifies CASSSSGAGNTEAFF.

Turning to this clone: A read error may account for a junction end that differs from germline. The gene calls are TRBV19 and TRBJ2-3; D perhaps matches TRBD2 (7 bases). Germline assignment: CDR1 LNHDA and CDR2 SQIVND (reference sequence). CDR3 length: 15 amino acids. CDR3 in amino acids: CASRIGGGLRDTQYF. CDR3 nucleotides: TGTGCCAGTAGGATAGGGGGAGGGCTAAGAGATACGCAGTATTTT.

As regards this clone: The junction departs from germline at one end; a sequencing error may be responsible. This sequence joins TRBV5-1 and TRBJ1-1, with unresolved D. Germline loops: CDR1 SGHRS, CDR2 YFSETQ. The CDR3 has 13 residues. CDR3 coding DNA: TGCGCCAGCAGCGGCCTGGTGAACGCTGAAGCTTTCTTT. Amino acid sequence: CASSGLVNAEAFF.

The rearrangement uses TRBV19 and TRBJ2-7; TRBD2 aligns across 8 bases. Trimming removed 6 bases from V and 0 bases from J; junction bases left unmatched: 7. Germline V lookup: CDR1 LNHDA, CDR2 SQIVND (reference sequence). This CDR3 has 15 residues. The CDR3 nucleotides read TGTGCCAGTAGCCCAACTAGCGGCAGCTCCTACGAGCAGTACTTC. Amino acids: CASSPTSGSSYEQYF.

The CDR3 sequence: CASSEFRGPYQPQHF. The CDR3 coding sequence is TGTGCCAGCAGTGAATTCAGGGGACCCTATCAGCCCCAGCATTTT. The rearrangement joins TRBV6-1 to TRBJ1-5; D is possibly TRBD1 (6 bases). CDR3 length equals 15 residues. CDR1 and CDR2 from the germline V gene are MNHNS and SASEGT. V lost 2 bases, J lost 5 bases, and 13 bases lay in between.

Here the CDR3 DNA reads TGTGCCAGCAGCTCTGGACGAGGGGGGGCCGTAGATACGCAGTATTTT. The encoded protein is CASSSGRGGAVDTQYF. The rearrangement links TRBV7-2 to TRBJ2-3; TRBD2 might be the D (7 bases). This CDR3 region has 16 residues. Trimming removed 4 bases at V and 5 bases at J, with 19 bases between. Germline CDR1 is SGHTA and CDR2 is FQGNSA. Filled out from reference TRBV7-2 and TRBJ2-3, the complete variable domain reads GAGVSQSPSNKVTEKGKDVELRCDPISGHTALYWYRQSLGQGLEFLIYFQGNSAPDKSGLPSDRFSAERTGGSVSTLTIQRTQQEDSAVYLCASSSGRGGAVDTQYFGPGTRLTVL.

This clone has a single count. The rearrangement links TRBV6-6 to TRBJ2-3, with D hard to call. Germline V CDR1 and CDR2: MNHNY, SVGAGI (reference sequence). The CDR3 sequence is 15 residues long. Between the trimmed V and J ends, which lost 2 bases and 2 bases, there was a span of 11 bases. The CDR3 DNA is TGTGCCAGCAGTTACCGGAGACGCTACACAGATACGCAGTATTTT. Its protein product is CASSYRRRYTDTQYF.

CDR3 in DNA: TGTGCCAGTAGTATGTTTGCACAGGGGGCGAGTACTGGAAACACCATATATTTT. As protein: CASSMFAQGASTGNTIYF. The chain has TRBV19 and TRBJ1-3; 9 positions match TRBD1. Trimming removed 3 bases from V and 2 bases from J; junction bases left unmatched: 11. Germline lookup yields CDR1 LNHDA and CDR2 SQIVND (reference sequence). This CDR3 has 18 amino acids.

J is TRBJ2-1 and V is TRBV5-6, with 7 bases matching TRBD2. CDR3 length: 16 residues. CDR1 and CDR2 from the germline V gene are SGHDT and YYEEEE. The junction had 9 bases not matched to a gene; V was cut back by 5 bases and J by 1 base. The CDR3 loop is CASRGIGGGSYNEQFF. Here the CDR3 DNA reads TGTGCCAGCAGGGGAATCGGCGGGGGTTCCTACAATGAGCAGTTCTTC.

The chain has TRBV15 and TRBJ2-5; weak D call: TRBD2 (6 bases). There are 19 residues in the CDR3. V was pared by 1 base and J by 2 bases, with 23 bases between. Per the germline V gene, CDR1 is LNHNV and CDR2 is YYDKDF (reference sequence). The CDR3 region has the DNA TGTGCCACCAGCAGAGTAGGTCGGGACGGACTAACCCGACAAGAGACCCAGTACTTC. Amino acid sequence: CATSRVGRDGLTRQETQYF.

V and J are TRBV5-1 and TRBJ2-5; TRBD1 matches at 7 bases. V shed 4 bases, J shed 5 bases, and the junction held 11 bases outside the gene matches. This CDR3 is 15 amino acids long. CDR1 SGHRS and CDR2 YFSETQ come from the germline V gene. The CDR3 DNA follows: TGCGCCAGCAGCCCGGGAACCGGGACAGAGGAGACCCAGTACTTC. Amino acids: CASSPGTGTEETQYF.

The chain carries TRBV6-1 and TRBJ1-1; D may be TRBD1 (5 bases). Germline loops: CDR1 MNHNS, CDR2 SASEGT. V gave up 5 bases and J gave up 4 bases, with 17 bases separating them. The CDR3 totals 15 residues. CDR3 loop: CASSPAQGRSTEAFF. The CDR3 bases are TGTGCCAGCAGTCCAGCCCAGGGTAGGAGCACTGAAGCTTTCTTT.

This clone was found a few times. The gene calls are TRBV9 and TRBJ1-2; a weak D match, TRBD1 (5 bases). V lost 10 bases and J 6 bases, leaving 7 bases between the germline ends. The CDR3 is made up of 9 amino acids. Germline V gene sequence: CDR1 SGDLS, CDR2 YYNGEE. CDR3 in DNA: TGTGCCGGAGGGGATGGCTACACCTTC. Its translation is CAGGDGYTF.

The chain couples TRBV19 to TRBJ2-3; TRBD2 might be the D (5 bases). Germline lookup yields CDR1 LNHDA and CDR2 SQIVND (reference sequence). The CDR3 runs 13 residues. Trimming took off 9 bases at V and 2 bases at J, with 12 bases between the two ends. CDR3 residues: CASSGYLTDTQYF. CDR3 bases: TGTGCCAGCAGCGGTTACCTCACAGATACGCAGTATTTT. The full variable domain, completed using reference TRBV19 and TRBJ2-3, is DGGITQSPKYLFRKEGQNVTLSCEQNLNHDAMYWYRQDPGQGLRLIYYSQIVNDFQKGDIAEGYSVSREKKESFPLTVTSAQKNPTAFYLCASSGYLTDTQYFGPGTRLTVL.